The 6 T cell receptor beta chains listed next were all sequenced from one sample in a study of vaccination and CD4 T cells after COVID-19. For these TCRs, the target antigens are not known. As to treatment: approximately 9-day PBMC culture with coronavirus spike peptide pools or control peptides (ViraFEST assay). Cultured CD4+ T cell DNA underwent sequencing with the Oncomine TCR Beta short-read assay. Each CDR3 protein is one row after TCRdb ran MiXCR on the PCR reads. This repertoire shows over 20,000 distinct CDR3 sequences, over 35% found once; its top ten account for around a sixth. The material sequenced was CD4+ T cells from blood, cultured in vitro, taken before SARS-CoV-2 vaccination. The receptors were gathered from a human donor who received a COVID-19 vaccine.

For the CDR3, the DNA is TGTGCCAGTTCGGGACTAGCGGGGGGTAGCACAGATACGCAGTATTTT. Residues: CASSGLAGGSTDTQYF. The chain combines TRBV2 with TRBJ2-3, with 15 positions matching TRBD2. The junction had 4 bases not matched to a gene; V was cut back by 9 bases and J by 0 bases. The CDR3 spans 16 residues. Germline lookup yields CDR1 SNHLY and CDR2 FYNNEI.

The V and J genes are TRBV5-1 and TRBJ2-3; TRBD2 aligns across 9 bases. The ends lost 0 bases at V and 2 bases at J; junction bases unmatched: 4. This CDR3 region has 16 residues. Germline V CDR1 and CDR2: SGHRS, YFSETQ. The CDR3 DNA is TGCGCCAGCAGCTTGGACCTAGCGGGGAACACAGATACGCAGTATTTT. Encoded protein: CASSLDLAGNTDTQYF.

V and J are TRBV6-1 and TRBJ2-1; no reliable D call. V was shortened by 6 bases and J by 8 bases, with 17 bases between the two germline ends. Per germline, CDR1 MNHNS and CDR2 SASEGT. This CDR3 is built from 14 residues. CDR3 nucleotides: TGTGCCAGCAGGGTCCCCTTTAGCTTCGATGAGCAGTTCTTC. Its translation is CASRVPFSFDEQFF.

This clonotype was recorded a few times. V usage is TRBV19 and J usage is TRBJ2-3; 7 bases match TRBD1. Germline V gives CDR1 LNHDA, CDR2 SQIVND (reference sequence). Trimming at V came to 5 bases and at J to 5 bases, leaving 10 bases not matched to a gene. The CDR3 extends over 15 amino acids. CDR3 residues: CASSADRVFRDTQYF. The CDR3 DNA follows: TGTGCCAGTAGTGCAGACAGGGTGTTTAGAGATACGCAGTATTTT.

The rearrangement links TRBV29-1 to TRBJ2-5, with D tentatively TRBD1 (5 bases). This CDR3 region has 14 residues. The germline V and J ends were trimmed by 0 bases and 5 bases, with 13 bases remaining between them. Germline assignment: CDR1 SQVTM and CDR2 ANQGSEA. The CDR3 spells CSVEDRQYAETQYF. CDR3 in DNA: TGCAGCGTTGAAGATAGACAGTACGCCGAGACCCAGTACTTC.

This clonotype has only a few counts. The chain couples TRBV24-1 to TRBJ1-5; D not resolved. CDR1 and CDR2 (germline): KGHDR, SFDVKD. The V end was cut by 3 bases, the J end by 4 bases, with 3 bases between. The CDR3 is 12 residues long. CDR3 protein: CATSDENQPQHF. For the CDR3, the DNA is TGTGCCACCAGTGATGAAAATCAGCCCCAGCATTTT.